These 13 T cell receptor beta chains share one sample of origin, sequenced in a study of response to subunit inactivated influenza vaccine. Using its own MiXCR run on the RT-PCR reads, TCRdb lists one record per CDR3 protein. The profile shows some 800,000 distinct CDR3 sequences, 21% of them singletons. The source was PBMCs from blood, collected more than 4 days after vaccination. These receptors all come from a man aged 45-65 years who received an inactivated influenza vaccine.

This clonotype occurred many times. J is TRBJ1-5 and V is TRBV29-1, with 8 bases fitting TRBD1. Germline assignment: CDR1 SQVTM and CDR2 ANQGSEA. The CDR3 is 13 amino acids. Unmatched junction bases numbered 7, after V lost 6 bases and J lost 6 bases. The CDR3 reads CSVGGQGGQPQHF. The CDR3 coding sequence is TGCAGCGTCGGTGGACAGGGAGGTCAGCCCCAGCATTTT.

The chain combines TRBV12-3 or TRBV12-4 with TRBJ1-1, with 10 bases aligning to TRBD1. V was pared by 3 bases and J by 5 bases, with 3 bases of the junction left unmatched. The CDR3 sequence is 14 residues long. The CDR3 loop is CASSFSGQGTEAFF. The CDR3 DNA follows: TGTGCCAGCAGTTTTTCGGGACAGGGGACTGAAGCTTTCTTT.

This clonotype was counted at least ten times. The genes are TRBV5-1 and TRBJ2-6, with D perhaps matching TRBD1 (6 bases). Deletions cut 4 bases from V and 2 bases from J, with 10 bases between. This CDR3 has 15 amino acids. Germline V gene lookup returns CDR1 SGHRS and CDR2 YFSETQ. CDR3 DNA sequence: TGCGCCAGCAGCGAGGGACATGCTGGGGCCAACGTCCTGACTTTC. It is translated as CASSEGHAGANVLTF.

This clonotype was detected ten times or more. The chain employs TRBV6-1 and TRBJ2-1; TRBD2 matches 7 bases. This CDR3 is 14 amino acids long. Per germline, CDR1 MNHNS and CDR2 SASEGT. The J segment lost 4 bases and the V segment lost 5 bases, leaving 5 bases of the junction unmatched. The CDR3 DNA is TGTGCCAGCAGTACGGGACTACTGTACAATGAGCAGTTCTTC. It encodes CASSTGLLYNEQFF.

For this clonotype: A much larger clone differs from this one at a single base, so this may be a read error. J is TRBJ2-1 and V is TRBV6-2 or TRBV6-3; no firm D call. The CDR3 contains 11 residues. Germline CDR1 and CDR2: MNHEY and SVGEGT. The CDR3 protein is CAGSSKIEQFF. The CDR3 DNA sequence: TGTGCCGGCAGTTCCAAGATTGAGCAGTTCTTC.

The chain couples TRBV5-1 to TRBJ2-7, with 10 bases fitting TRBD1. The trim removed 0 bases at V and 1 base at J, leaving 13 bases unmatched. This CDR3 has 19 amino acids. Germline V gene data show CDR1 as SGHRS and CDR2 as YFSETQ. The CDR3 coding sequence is TGCGCCAGCAGCTTGGCCGCGAGTTGGGACAGGGGTGTTTCCTACGAGCAGTACTTC. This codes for CASSLAASWDRGVSYEQYF.

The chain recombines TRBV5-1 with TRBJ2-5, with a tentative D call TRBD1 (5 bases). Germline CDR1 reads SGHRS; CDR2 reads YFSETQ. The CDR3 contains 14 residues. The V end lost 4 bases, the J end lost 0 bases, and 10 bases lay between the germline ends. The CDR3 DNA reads TGCGCCAGCAGCCGCAGGGTGAACCAAGAGACCCAGTACTTC. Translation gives CASSRRVNQETQYF.

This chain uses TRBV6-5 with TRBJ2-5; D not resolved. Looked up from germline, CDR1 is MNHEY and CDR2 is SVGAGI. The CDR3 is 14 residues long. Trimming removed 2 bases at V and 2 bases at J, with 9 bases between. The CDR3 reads CASSYGRAQETQYF. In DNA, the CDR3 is TGTGCCAGCAGTTACGGACGGGCGCAAGAGACCCAGTACTTC.

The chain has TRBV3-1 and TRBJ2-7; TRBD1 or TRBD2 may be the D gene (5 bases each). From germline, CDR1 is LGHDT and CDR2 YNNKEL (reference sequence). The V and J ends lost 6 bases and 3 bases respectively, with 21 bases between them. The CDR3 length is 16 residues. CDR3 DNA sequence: TGTGCCAGCAGTAAAAGGGGACCTACCGCCAACTACGAGCAGTACTTC. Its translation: CASSKRGPTANYEQYF.

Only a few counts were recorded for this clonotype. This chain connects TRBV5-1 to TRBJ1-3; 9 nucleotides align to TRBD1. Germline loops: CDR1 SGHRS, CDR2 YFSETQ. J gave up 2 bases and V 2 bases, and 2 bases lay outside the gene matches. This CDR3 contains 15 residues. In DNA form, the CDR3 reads TGCGCCAGCAGCTTATGGGACAGGGCTGGAAACACCATATATTTT. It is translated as CASSLWDRAGNTIYF.

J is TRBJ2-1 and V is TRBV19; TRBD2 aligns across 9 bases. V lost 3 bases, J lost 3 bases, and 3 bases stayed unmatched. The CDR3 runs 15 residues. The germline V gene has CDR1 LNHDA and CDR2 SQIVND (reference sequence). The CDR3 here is CASSISGSIYNEQFF. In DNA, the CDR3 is TGTGCCAGTAGTATTAGCGGGAGTATCTACAATGAGCAGTTCTTC.

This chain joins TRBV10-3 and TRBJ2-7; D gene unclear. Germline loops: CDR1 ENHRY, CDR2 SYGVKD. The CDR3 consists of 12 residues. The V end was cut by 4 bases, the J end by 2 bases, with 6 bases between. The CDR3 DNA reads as TGTGCCATCAGTGCGGCTACCTACGAGCAGTACTTC. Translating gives CAISAATYEQYF.

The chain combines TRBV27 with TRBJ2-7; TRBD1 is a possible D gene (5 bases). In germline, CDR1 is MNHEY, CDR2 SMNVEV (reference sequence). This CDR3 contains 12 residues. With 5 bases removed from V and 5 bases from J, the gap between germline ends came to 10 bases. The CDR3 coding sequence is TGTGCCAGCAGTGGGGCCTGGGACGAGCAGTACTTC. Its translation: CASSGAWDEQYF.